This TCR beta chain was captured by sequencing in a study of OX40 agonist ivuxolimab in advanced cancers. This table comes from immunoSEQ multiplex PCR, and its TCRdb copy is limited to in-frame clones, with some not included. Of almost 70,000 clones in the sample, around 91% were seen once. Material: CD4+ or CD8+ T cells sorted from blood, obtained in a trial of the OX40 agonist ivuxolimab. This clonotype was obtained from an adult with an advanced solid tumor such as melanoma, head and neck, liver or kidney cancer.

The CDR3 reads CAWDMGIQETQYF. In DNA form, the CDR3 reads TGTGCCTGGGACATGGGGATCCAAGAGACCCAGTACTTC. This chain connects TRBV30 to TRBJ2-5; D is unresolved. Per the germline V gene, CDR1 is GTSNPN and CDR2 is SVGIG (reference sequence). This CDR3 has 13 amino acids. Trimming removed 5 bases from V and 1 base from J, with 11 bases in between.